A single sample is the source of the 6 T cell receptor beta chains below, sequenced in a study of cytomegalovirus exposure and HLA in healthy donors. This PCR relied on a set of 60 Vbeta primers and 13 Jbeta primers. Clones were sequenced by immunoSEQ multiplex PCR, and TCRdb holds only the in-frame ones, with some missing. This repertoire shows roughly 70,000 clones, about 74% found once; its top ten account for roughly 11%. The material sequenced was PBMCs. All receptors derive from a human donor in good health.

This clone was recorded once. The rearrangement links TRBV5-1 to TRBJ2-7; 7 positions match TRBD2. The CDR3 contains 13 residues. Trimming at V came to 1 base and at J to 7 bases, leaving 5 bases not matched to a gene. Germline-derived CDR1 and CDR2 are SGHRS and YFSETQ. CDR3 sequence reads: CASSLTGEGEQYF. As DNA, the CDR3 is TGCGCCAGCAGCTTGACGGGGGAGGGGGAGCAGTACTTC.

V gene TRBV7-6 combines with J gene TRBJ1-5; 7 bases align to TRBD1. The V gene's germline CDR1 is SGHVS and CDR2 FNYEAQ. This CDR3 is built from 15 residues. Trimming removed 1 base from V and 1 base from J; junction bases left unmatched: 1. CDR3 in amino acids: CASSLEQGSNQPQHF. As DNA, the CDR3 is TGTGCCAGCAGCTTAGAACAGGGGAGCAATCAGCCCCAGCATTTT.

The rearrangement links TRBV5-1 to TRBJ2-7; D is undetermined. This CDR3 comprises 14 residues. Deletions cut 1 base from V and 4 bases from J, with 12 bases between. Germline V gene sequence: CDR1 SGHRS, CDR2 YFSETQ. The CDR3 region has the DNA TGCGCCAGCAGCTTGTGGCCAGAAGAATACGAGCAGTACTTC. As protein: CASSLWPEEYEQYF.

The J gene is TRBJ2-7, the V gene TRBV27; 9 nucleotides match TRBD1. Trimming removed 5 bases from V and 0 bases from J; junction bases left unmatched: 17. The CDR3 is made up of 19 amino acids. Germline CDR1 reads MNHEY; CDR2 reads SMNVEV (reference sequence). The CDR3 region has the DNA TGTGCCAGCAGTAAAATGGGCCTGATCGGGACAGGGAGCTCCTACGAGCAGTACTTC. Protein product: CASSKMGLIGTGSSYEQYF.

The chain uses TRBV2 and TRBJ2-7, with D possibly being TRBD2 (6 bases). V lost 1 base and J lost 10, with 17 bases in between. This CDR3 is 14 amino acids long. CDR1 and CDR2 from the germline V gene are SNHLY and FYNNEI. The CDR3 DNA is TGTGCCAGCAGTGAAGTAGTGTCGAGGAGGGCACAGTACTTC. Translating it yields CASSEVVSRRAQYF.

V and J are TRBV2 and TRBJ1-6; the match to TRBD1 covers 7 bases. The J segment lost 9 bases and the V segment lost 6 bases, leaving 5 bases of the junction unmatched. The CDR3 is 13 amino acids. CDR1 SNHLY and CDR2 FYNNEI come from the germline V gene. CDR3 in amino acids: CASRGDSSSPLHF. CDR3 nucleotide sequence: TGTGCCAGCAGGGGGGACAGCTCTTCACCCCTCCACTTT.